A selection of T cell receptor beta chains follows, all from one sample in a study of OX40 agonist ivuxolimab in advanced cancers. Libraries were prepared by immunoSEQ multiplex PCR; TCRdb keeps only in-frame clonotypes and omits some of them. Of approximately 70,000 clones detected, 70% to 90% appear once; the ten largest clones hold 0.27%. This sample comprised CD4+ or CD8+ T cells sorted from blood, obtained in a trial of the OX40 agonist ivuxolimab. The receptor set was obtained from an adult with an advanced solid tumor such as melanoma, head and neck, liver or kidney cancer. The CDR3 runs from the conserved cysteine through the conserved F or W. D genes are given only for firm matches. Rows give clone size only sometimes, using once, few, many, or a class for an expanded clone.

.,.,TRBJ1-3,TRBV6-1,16,CASSELYSHSGNTIYF,TGTGCCAGCAGTGAACTCTACAGCCACTCTGGAAACACCATATATTTT
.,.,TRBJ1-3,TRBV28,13,CASNSNSGNTIYF,TGTGCCAGCAATTCAAACTCTGGAAACACCATATATTTT
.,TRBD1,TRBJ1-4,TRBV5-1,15,CASSADRGTNEKLFF,TGCGCCAGCAGCGCAGACAGGGGCACTAATGAAAAACTGTTTTTT
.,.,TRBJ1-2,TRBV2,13,CASSGTEYYGYTF,TGTGCCAGCAGTGGGACAGAGTACTATGGCTACACCTTC
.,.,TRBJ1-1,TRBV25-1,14,CASSEPLGNTEAFF,TGTGCCAGCAGTGAACCCTTGGGGAACACTGAAGCTTTCTTT
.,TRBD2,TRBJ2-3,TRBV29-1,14,CSALSGSSTDTQYF,TGCAGCGCCCTCAGCGGGAGTTCCACAGATACGCAGTATTTT
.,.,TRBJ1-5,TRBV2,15,CASSESRGLGQPQHF,TGTGCCAGCAGTGAATCGAGGGGGTTAGGTCAGCCCCAGCATTTT
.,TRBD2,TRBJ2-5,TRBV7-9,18,CASSRPKWAGVGQETQYF,TGTGCCAGCAGCCGACCTAAATGGGCGGGAGTAGGCCAAGAGACCCAGTACTTC
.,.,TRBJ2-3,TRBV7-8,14,CASSQRGWTDTQYF,TGTGCCAGCAGCCAGAGGGGATGGACAGATACGCAGTATTTT
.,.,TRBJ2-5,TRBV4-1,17,CASSQDRGGHPQETQYF,TGCGCCAGCAGCCAAGATCGAGGGGGACACCCACAAGAGACCCAGTACTTC
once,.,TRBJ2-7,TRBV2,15,CASSEWDNSSYEQYF,TGTGCCAGCAGTGAGTGGGACAACAGCTCCTACGAGCAGTACTTC
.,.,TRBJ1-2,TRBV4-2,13,CASSQVGPGLNTF,TGTGCCAGCAGCCAAGTGGGTCCAGGGCTAAACACCTTC
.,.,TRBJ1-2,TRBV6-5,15,CASSYGSQDLYGYTF,TGTGCCAGCAGTTACGGCAGCCAGGACCTCTATGGCTACACCTTC
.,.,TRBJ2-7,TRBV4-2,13,CASSQGTGYEQYF,TGTGCCAGCAGCCAGGGTACAGGGTACGAGCAGTACTTC
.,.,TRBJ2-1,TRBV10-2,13,CASSDGQYNEQFF,TGCGCCAGCAGTGATGGACAGTACAATGAGCAGTTCTTC
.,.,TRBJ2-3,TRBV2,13,CASSVRPTDTQYF,TGTGCCAGCAGTGTACGGCCGACAGATACGCAGTATTTT
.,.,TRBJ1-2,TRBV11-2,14,CASSLRGRTDGYTF,TGTGCCAGCAGCTTAAGGGGGAGGACCGATGGCTACACCTTC
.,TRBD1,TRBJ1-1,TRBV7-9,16,CASSPQGGTSNTEAFF,TGTGCCAGCAGCCCCCAAGGGGGCACCTCGAACACTGAAGCTTTCTTT
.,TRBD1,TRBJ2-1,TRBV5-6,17,CASSLGAGTGAYNEQFF,TGTGCCAGCAGCTTGGGCGCGGGGACAGGGGCGTACAATGAGCAGTTCTTC
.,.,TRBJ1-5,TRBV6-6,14,CASTPPGLNQPQHF,TGTGCCAGCACTCCCCCGGGCCTCAATCAGCCCCAGCATTTT
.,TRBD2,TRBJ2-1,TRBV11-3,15,CASSRIAGNYNEQFF,TGTGCCAGCAGCCGGATAGCGGGAAACTACAATGAGCAGTTCTTC
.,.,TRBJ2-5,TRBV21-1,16,CASSAQRTGAGETQYF,TGTGCCAGCAGCGCCCAGAGGACAGGGGCTGGAGAGACCCAGTACTTC
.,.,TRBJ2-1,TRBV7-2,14,CASSPGTASGEQFF,TGTGCCAGCAGCCCCGGGACTGCTTCGGGTGAGCAGTTCTTC
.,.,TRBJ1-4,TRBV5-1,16,CASSLTLRETNEKLFF,TGCGCCAGCAGCTTGACGCTCAGGGAGACTAATGAAAAACTGTTTTTT
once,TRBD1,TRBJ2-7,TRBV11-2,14,CASSPWTGSGEQYF,TGTGCCAGCAGCCCTTGGACAGGGTCAGGCGAGCAGTACTTC
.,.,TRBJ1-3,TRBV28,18,CASSLLRVRGPSGNTIYF,TGTGCCAGCAGTTTGCTCCGTGTGAGGGGCCCCTCAGGAAACACCATATATTTT
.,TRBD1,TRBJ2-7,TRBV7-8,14,CASSLEGQAIEQYF,TGTGCCAGCAGCTTAGAGGGACAGGCAATCGAGCAGTACTTC
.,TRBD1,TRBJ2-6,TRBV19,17,CASSAGQAAYGANVLTF,TGTGCCAGTAGTGCTGGACAGGCTGCCTATGGGGCCAACGTCCTGACTTTC
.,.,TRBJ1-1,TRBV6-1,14,CASSDPGLATEAFF,TGTGCCAGCAGTGATCCTGGGTTGGCCACTGAAGCTTTCTTT
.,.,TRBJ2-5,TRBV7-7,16,CASSLGRGARLETQYF,TGTGCCAGCAGCTTAGGGCGAGGGGCGCGATTGGAGACCCAGTACTTC
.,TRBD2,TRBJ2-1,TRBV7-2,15,CASSFGLDLYNEQFF,TGTGCCAGCAGCTTCGGACTAGACCTTTACAATGAGCAGTTCTTC
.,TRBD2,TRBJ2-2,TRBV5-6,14,CASSLGLDTGELFF,TGTGCCAGCAGCTTAGGACTAGACACCGGGGAGCTGTTTTTT
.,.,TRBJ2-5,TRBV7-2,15,CASSLPTYKQETQYF,TGTGCCAGCAGCCTACCGACATATAAACAAGAGACCCAGTACTTC
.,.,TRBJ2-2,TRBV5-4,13,CASSLAGTGELFF,TGTGCCAGCAGCTTGGCTGGCACCGGGGAGCTGTTTTTT
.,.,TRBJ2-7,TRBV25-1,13,CASSEYLGGEQYF,TGTGCCAGCAGTGAATATTTGGGGGGCGAGCAGTACTTC
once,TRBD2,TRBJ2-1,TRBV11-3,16,CASSSTSGRVVREQFF,TGTGCCAGCAGCTCAACAAGCGGGAGGGTCGTCCGCGAGCAGTTCTTC